The clone carrying this TCR beta chain occurred once. Its antigen is not known. Germline loops: CDR1 SGHTA, CDR2 FQGNSA. CDR3 size: 13 residues. The V and J ends lost 1 base and 4 bases respectively, with 6 bases between them. The sample is drawn from a study of T cells in localized non-small cell lung cancer. Study outcomes and limitations: Measurement of T cell clonality placed uninvolved adjacent lung highest, above the level in tumor. Increased T cell density in blood showed an association with longer overall survival. Heterogeneity within the tumor remains possible, as just one region underwent sequencing. Appearances in adjacent lung were noted for a median 57 of the top 100 tumor clones.

Profiling relied on immunoSEQ multiplex PCR, and the TCRdb table lists in-frame clones only, not all of them. The sample records 15,000 or so clones, around 90% being singletons. The chain is built from TRBV7-2 and TRBJ2-3; D is uncertain. The input for sequencing was peripheral blood mononuclear cells, taken before any cancer treatment. The receptor was derived from a man aged 35-69 years with stage III lung adenocarcinoma. CDR3 region: CASSLGPADTQYF. The CDR3 DNA is TGTGCCAGCAGCTTAGGGCCAGCAGATACGCAGTATTTT.